These 3 T cell receptor beta chains came from one sample sequenced in a study of T cells in Graves' hyperthyroidism and ophthalmopathy. Amplified regions were TCR beta CDR3 sequences from RNA transcripts. An initial round of RT-PCR targeting the TCR CDR3 relied on the HTBI primer set. TCRdb called the multiplex PCR reads again in MiXCR, with one record for every CDR3 protein. The table shows 550,000 to 650,000 distinct CDR3 sequences, with roughly 13% occurring only once. The sample comprised blood. The receptors were sampled from a woman in her 30s with Graves' hyperthyroidism that later progressed to Graves' ophthalmopathy.

This clonotype was counted many times. V usage is TRBV11-2 and J usage is TRBJ1-1, with a tentative D call TRBD1 (5 bases). The CDR3 contains 14 residues. V was trimmed by 5 bases and J by 5 bases, leaving 15 bases between them. Per germline, CDR1 SGHAT and CDR2 FQNNGV. The CDR3 region is CASSPMAGGTEAFF. In DNA form, the CDR3 reads TGTGCCAGCAGCCCCATGGCGGGGGGGACTGAAGCTTTCTTT. Complete variable domain (other parts from reference TRBV11-2 and TRBJ1-1): EAGVAQSPRYKIIEKRQSVAFWCNPISGHATLYWYQQILGQGPKLLIQFQNNGVVDDSQLPKDRFSAERLKGVDSTLKIQPAKLEDSAVYLCASSPMAGGTEAFFGQGTRLTVV.

This clonotype was observed at least ten times. This chain connects TRBV7-9 to TRBJ1-5; unclear D gene. Germline values: CDR1 SEHNR, CDR2 FQNEAQ (reference sequence). The CDR3 has 13 amino acids. V gave up 4 bases and J gave up 6 bases, with 10 bases separating them. CDR3 bases: TGTGCCAGCAGCTCCCCGCCGGGTCAGCCCCAGCATTTT. Translated, it gives CASSSPPGQPQHF. The entire variable domain, with the rest obtained from reference TRBV7-9 and TRBJ1-5, is as follows: DTGVSQNPRHKITKRGQNVTFRCDPISEHNRLYWYRQTLGQGPEFLTYFQNEAQLEKSRLLSDRFSAERPKGSFSTLEIQRTEQGDSAMYLCASSSPPGQPQHFGDGTRLSIL.

This clonotype turned up a few times. The rearrangement links TRBV14 to TRBJ1-1; possibly TRBD1 for D (6 bases). Germline CDR1 SGHDN, CDR2 FVKESK. V lost 0 bases, J lost 0 bases, and 11 bases lay in between. This CDR3 spans 16 amino acids. CDR3 amino acids: CASSQDWGPVNTEAFF. The CDR3 DNA reads TGTGCCAGCAGCCAAGATTGGGGGCCGGTGAACACTGAAGCTTTCTTT.